This entry lists 27 T cell receptor beta chains sequenced from one sample in a study of vaccination and CD4 T cells after COVID-19. Their antigens remain unidentified. The Oncomine TCR Beta short-read assay sequenced DNA from cultured CD4+ T cells. Using its own MiXCR run on the PCR reads, TCRdb lists one record per CDR3 protein. The sample lists about 10,000 distinct CDR3 sequences, roughly two thirds occurring once. Treatment defined: approximately 9-day PBMC culture with coronavirus spike peptide pools or control peptides (ViraFEST assay). Sequencing was carried out using CD4+ T cells from blood, cultured in vitro. The source of these receptors is a human donor who had recovered from COVID-19.

The chain has TRBV4-2 and TRBJ2-3; no definite D call. Germline CDR1 reads LGHNA; CDR2 reads YNFKEQ. The CDR3 length is 15 residues. The ends were cut back, 0 bases at V and 2 bases at J, with 9 bases in the middle. The CDR3 reads CASSQERRTTDTQYF. The CDR3 coding sequence is TGTGCCAGCAGCCAAGAACGCAGAACCACAGATACGCAGTATTTT.

The CDR3 DNA sequence: TGTGCCAGCAGCAGCTGGGCGACAAGCTCCTACGAGCAGTACTTC. Its translation is CASSSWATSSYEQYF. The V and J genes are TRBV28 and TRBJ2-7; no clear D. Germline V gene data show CDR1 as MDHEN and CDR2 as SYDVKM. The CDR3 sequence is 15 residues long. V gave up 6 bases and J gave up 0 bases, with 15 bases separating them.

V usage is TRBV27 and J usage is TRBJ1-4; 10 nucleotides align to TRBD1. The CDR3 is 17 residues long. In germline, CDR1 is MNHEY, CDR2 SMNVEV (reference sequence). Trimming at V came to 5 bases and at J to 3 bases, leaving 9 bases not matched to a gene. CDR3 loop: CASSPRTGGSSNEKLFF. CDR3 nucleotide sequence: TGTGCCAGCAGTCCAAGGACAGGGGGGAGTTCTAATGAAAAACTGTTTTTT.

Here the CDR3 reads CASKRGAGGYTF. CDR3 coding DNA: TGTGCCAGTAAGAGGGGCGCGGGGGGCTACACCTTC. This chain joins TRBV19 and TRBJ1-2; D is perhaps TRBD1 (5 bases). V was pared by 7 bases and J by 8 bases, with 14 bases between. This CDR3 comprises 12 residues. CDR1 is LNHDA and CDR2 is SQIVND in the germline V gene (reference sequence).

The genes are TRBV29-1 and TRBJ1-2, with 7 bases lining up with TRBD1. This CDR3 spans 10 amino acids. Germline lookup yields CDR1 SQVTM and CDR2 ANQGSEA. V lost 4 bases, J lost 10 bases, and 3 bases stayed unmatched. This CDR3 is CSVGDRLYTF. In DNA, the CDR3 is TGCAGCGTTGGGGACAGACTCTACACCTTC.

The chain is built from TRBV12-3 or TRBV12-4 and TRBJ2-1; 7 nucleotides line up with TRBD1. V shed 6 bases and J 13 bases; nucleotides not matched to a gene: 15. The CDR3 is made up of 14 amino acids. The CDR3 here is CASSFRQGSESQFF. CDR3 in DNA: TGTGCCAGCAGCTTCCGACAGGGTAGTGAATCCCAGTTCTTC.

The V call is TRBV7-6, the J call TRBJ2-3; TRBD1 matches at 9 bases. V lost 6 bases and J lost 6; bases outside the gene matches: 10. The CDR3 has 15 amino acids. The germline V gene encodes CDR1 SGHVS and CDR2 FNYEAQ. In DNA form, the CDR3 reads TGTGCCAGCAGTCTACAGGGGGCGCGAGGCGATACGCAGTATTTT. Translation: CASSLQGARGDTQYF.

The DNA of the CDR3 is TGCGCCAGCAGCCAAGCTTCGACAGGGGGCTACGAGCAGTACTTC. Translating gives CASSQASTGGYEQYF. This chain connects TRBV4-1 to TRBJ2-7; 9 bases agree with TRBD1. The CDR3 has 15 amino acids. From germline, CDR1 is MGHRA and CDR2 YSYEKL. V trimming: 1 base; J trimming: 3 bases; junction bases outside the gene matches: 4.

This chain uses TRBV11-3 with TRBJ2-3; tentatively, D is TRBD2 (6 bases). This CDR3 is built from 17 residues. Trimming took off 5 bases at V and 1 base at J, with 19 bases between the two ends. Germline lookup yields CDR1 SGHNT and CDR2 YENEEA. In nucleotides, the CDR3 is TGTGCCAGCAGCCGTGATATAACGGGAGTAGGCACAGATACGCAGTATTTT. Translation gives CASSRDITGVGTDTQYF.

This chain links TRBV7-9 with TRBJ2-1; 12 nucleotides agree with TRBD1. CDR1 is SEHNR, CDR2 FQNEAQ, per germline (reference sequence). The CDR3 consists of 14 residues. Trimming took 7 bases from V and 7 from J; bases not matched to a gene: 5. DNA for the CDR3: TGTGCCAGCACTAGGGACAGGGGGCCTAATGAGCAGTTCTTC. Translated: CASTRDRGPNEQFF.

CDR3 bases: TGTGCCAGCAGCGGGACAGGGTGGGCCACTGAAGCTTTCTTT. Amino acid sequence: CASSGTGWATEAFF. This rearrangement joins TRBV9 to TRBJ1-1, with 8 bases that match TRBD1. This CDR3 spans 14 amino acids. With 3 bases clipped from V and 4 bases from J, the junction kept 5 bases outside the gene matches. In germline, CDR1 is SGDLS, CDR2 YYNGEE.

The chain uses TRBV24-1 and TRBJ2-7; D unclear. Per the germline V gene, CDR1 is KGHDR and CDR2 is SFDVKD. The CDR3 covers 14 residues. With 3 bases removed from V and 7 bases from J, the gap between germline ends came to 15 bases. The CDR3 is CATSDPGRPWEQYF. The CDR3 DNA reads TGTGCCACCAGTGATCCAGGACGACCGTGGGAGCAGTACTTC.

This chain connects TRBV6-5 to TRBJ2-6; D is ambiguous. The CDR3 is 16 amino acids. The germline gives CDR1 MNHEY, CDR2 SVGAGI. V lost 2 bases, J lost 4 bases, and 12 bases lay in between. CDR3 amino acids: CASSYGRLGGANVLTF. The CDR3 DNA reads as TGTGCCAGCAGTTACGGACGGTTGGGGGGGGCCAACGTCCTGACTTTC.

The chain has TRBV6-2 or TRBV6-3 and TRBJ1-1; 7 nucleotides line up with TRBD1. This CDR3 is built from 15 residues. V shed 0 bases, J shed 5 bases, and the junction held 6 bases outside the gene matches. CDR1 and CDR2 from the germline V gene are MNHEY and SVGEGT. The CDR3 coding sequence is TGTGCCAGCAGTTACTCGACAGGGTTAAGGACTGAAGCTTTCTTT. This encodes CASSYSTGLRTEAFF.

The chain joins TRBV7-2 to TRBJ2-1, with 13 bases that match TRBD2. This CDR3 region has 13 residues. V lost 5 bases to trimming and J lost 10 bases; unmatched junction nucleotides: 2. Germline-derived CDR1 and CDR2 are SGHTA and FQGNSA. In nucleotides, the CDR3 is TGTGCCAGCAGCACGGGACTAGCGGGAGAGCAGTTCTTC. This encodes CASSTGLAGEQFF.

This chain links TRBV20-1 with TRBJ2-7; TRBD2 matches at 8 bases. J was trimmed by 0 bases and V by 4 bases; bases with no gene match: 5. CDR3 length equals 14 residues. Germline values: CDR1 DFQATT, CDR2 SNEGSKA (reference sequence). The CDR3 reads CSAKKRERSYEQYF. The CDR3 region has the DNA TGCAGTGCTAAAAAGCGGGAGCGCTCCTACGAGCAGTACTTC.

This clonotype was seen a handful of times. This chain joins TRBV20-1 and TRBJ1-1, with D uncertain. V dropped 5 bases and J dropped 1 base, with 5 bases sitting between them. CDR1 is DFQATT and CDR2 is SNEGSKA in the germline V gene (reference sequence). CDR3 length: 11 amino acids. The CDR3 here is CSASTNTEAFF. CDR3 DNA sequence: TGCAGTGCTTCGACGAACACTGAAGCTTTCTTT.

V is TRBV24-1 and J is TRBJ2-1; D is possibly TRBD2 (6 bases). With 3 bases removed from V and 6 bases from J, the gap between germline ends came to 17 bases. CDR1 is KGHDR and CDR2 is SFDVKD in the germline V gene. This CDR3 is built from 16 residues. The CDR3 DNA follows: TGTGCCACCAGTGATCCGGGACGGGGGTATGCCAATGAGCAGTTCTTC. Protein product: CATSDPGRGYANEQFF.

The genes are TRBV20-1 and TRBJ2-3, with a possible D match to TRBD1 (5 bases). Germline CDR1 is DFQATT and CDR2 is SNEGSKA (reference sequence). This CDR3 has 12 amino acids. V lost 6 bases, J lost 0 bases, and 7 bases lay in between. CDR3 amino acids: CSARGSTDTQYF. Here the CDR3 DNA reads TGCAGTGCAAGGGGAAGCACAGATACGCAGTATTTT.

The chain employs TRBV11-1 and TRBJ1-5; 10 positions match TRBD1. The CDR3 is made up of 15 amino acids. Germline CDR1 is SGHAT and CDR2 is FQDESV (reference sequence). The junction had 4 bases not matched to a gene; V was cut back by 3 bases and J by 5 bases. The CDR3 DNA follows: TGTGCCAGCAGCTTCGGGACAGGGGCGGATCAGCCCCAGCATTTT. It translates to CASSFGTGADQPQHF.

J is TRBJ2-7 and V is TRBV29-1, with 7 bases aligning to TRBD1. Trimming took 8 bases from V and 6 from J; bases not matched to a gene: 7. The CDR3 is 11 amino acids. Germline values: CDR1 SQVTM, CDR2 ANQGSEA. The CDR3 sequence is CSPRGFSEQYF. The CDR3, as DNA: TGCAGCCCCAGGGGGTTCTCCGAGCAGTACTTC.

V usage is TRBV6-1 and J usage is TRBJ2-7, with D possibly being TRBD2 (7 bases). Looked up from germline, CDR1 is MNHNS and CDR2 is SASEGT. V lost 10 bases to trimming and J lost 4 bases, with 23 bases between them. This CDR3 contains 15 residues. CDR3 sequence: CATARSWGGAYEQYF. The CDR3 nucleotides are TGTGCCACCGCCCGCTCTTGGGGGGGCGCATACGAGCAGTACTTC.

J is TRBJ2-7 and V is TRBV18, with 12 bases that match TRBD2. Per the germline V gene, CDR1 is KGHSH and CDR2 is LQKENI. This CDR3 comprises 15 residues. Losses at the gene ends were 4 bases for V and 3 bases for J; bases not matched to a gene: 4. Here the CDR3 reads CASSLRLAGVYEQYF. The DNA for the CDR3 is TGTGCCAGCTCACTCAGACTAGCGGGAGTCTACGAGCAGTACTTC.

This clonotype showed up just a few times. The V and J genes are TRBV11-2 and TRBJ2-3; D gene ambiguous. The CDR3 spans 14 residues. Per the germline V gene, CDR1 is SGHAT and CDR2 is FQNNGV. V lost 1 base and J 6 bases, leaving 11 bases between the germline ends. In DNA form, the CDR3 reads TGTGCCAGCAGCTTAGCACCCCTACCCGATACGCAGTATTTT. Its protein product is CASSLAPLPDTQYF.

The V call is TRBV7-9, the J call TRBJ2-5; D is perhaps TRBD2 (5 bases). V lost 5 bases, J lost 1 base, and 14 bases lay in between. Per the germline V gene, CDR1 is SEHNR and CDR2 is FQNEAQ (reference sequence). The CDR3 runs 15 residues. DNA for the CDR3: TGTGCCAGCAGCCCCGAGAGAGGGCTCCAAGAGACCCAGTACTTC. The encoded protein is CASSPERGLQETQYF.

The chain has TRBV19 and TRBJ1-4, with D unclear. This CDR3 is built from 18 residues. Trimming cost V 3 bases and J 0 bases, with 17 bases left between them. The germline V gene encodes CDR1 LNHDA and CDR2 SQIVND (reference sequence). CDR3 sequence: CASSIARFRTPTNEKLFF. CDR3 nucleotide sequence: TGTGCCAGTAGTATCGCCCGATTCCGAACACCAACTAATGAAAAACTGTTTTTT.

The rearrangement uses TRBV15 and TRBJ2-1; D is ambiguous. The CDR3 consists of 14 residues. Trimming removed 0 bases from V and 2 bases from J, with 5 bases in between. The V gene's germline CDR1 is LNHNV and CDR2 YYDKDF (reference sequence). The CDR3 sequence: CATSREAAYNEQFF. The DNA of the CDR3 is TGTGCCACCAGCAGAGAGGCGGCCTACAATGAGCAGTTCTTC.